This passage covers 30 T cell receptor beta chains from one sample sequenced in a study of blood T cells in healthy people across ages. Then a second PCR, running about 7 to 11 cycles, was carried out with a sample-barcoded 5' primer and a J-beta primer mix. TCRdb processed the 5' RACE reads anew with MiXCR; each CDR3 protein has one entry. The sample contains 850,000 to 1,000,000 distinct CDR3 sequences, under 50% of which appear only once. Sequenced input: blood. The receptor source for this set is a man under 40 in good health.

This clonotype was detected many times. The chain uses TRBV4-2 and TRBJ1-5; 11 nucleotides line up with TRBD1. The CDR3 totals 14 residues. Looked up from germline, CDR1 is LGHNA and CDR2 is YNFKEQ. V gave up 2 bases and J gave up 9 bases; unmatched junction bases: 3. The DNA for the CDR3 is TGTGCCAGCAGCCAATCGGACAGGGGGCTGCCCCAGCATTTT. Amino acid sequence: CASSQSDRGLPQHF.

This clonotype was counted a few times. In DNA, the CDR3 is TGCAGTGCTAGATCACGGGGGACAGGCTCCTACGAGCAGTACTTC. It codes for CSARSRGTGSYEQYF. The chain links TRBV20-1 to TRBJ2-7; TRBD1 matches 8 bases. The CDR3 extends over 15 amino acids. Germline V CDR1 and CDR2: DFQATT, SNEGSKA (reference sequence). Trimming cost V 2 bases and J 0 bases; bases outside gene matches: 6.

The chain combines TRBV10-3 with TRBJ2-5; the D call may be TRBD1 or TRBD2 (6 bases each). Trimming left V 8 bases short and J 1 base short, with 14 bases between. The CDR3 runs 14 residues. CDR1 is ENHRY, CDR2 SYGVKD, per germline. In DNA, the CDR3 is TGTGCCATCGGAACCGGGGGCTCCCAAGAGACCCAGTACTTC. Its protein is CAIGTGGSQETQYF.

This clonotype showed up just a few times. CDR3 in DNA: TGCGCCAGCAGCTTGGGGGGCGCGAGCTCCTACAATGAGCAGTTCTTC. This translates into CASSLGGASSYNEQFF. The chain is built from TRBV5-1 and TRBJ2-1; D might be TRBD1 (5 bases). There are 16 residues in the CDR3. Trimming removed 0 bases from V and 0 bases from J, with 10 bases in between. Germline lookup yields CDR1 SGHRS and CDR2 YFSETQ. Complete variable domain (other parts from reference TRBV5-1 and TRBJ2-1): KAGVTQTPRYLIKTRGQQVTLSCSPISGHRSVSWYQQTPGQGLQFLFEYFSETQRNKGNFPGRFSGRQFSNSRSEMNVSTLELGDSALYLCASSLGGASSYNEQFFGPGTRLTVL.

This clonotype was seen just once. The chain links TRBV7-2 to TRBJ2-5; no definite D call. The J call may be in error: the DNA end matches TRBJ2-7 better. The germline V gene has CDR1 SGHTA and CDR2 FQGNSA. The CDR3 sequence is 13 residues long. In DNA form, the CDR3 reads TGTGCCAGCAGCTTATACCTAGGTTCCGAGCAGTACTTC. It is translated as CASSLYLGSEQYF.

The genes are TRBV28 and TRBJ1-2; 7 positions match TRBD1. Germline trimming cut 7 bases from V and 8 bases from J; bases unmatched to any gene: 7. This CDR3 contains 12 residues. Germline V gene lookup returns CDR1 MDHEN and CDR2 SYDVKM. CDR3 region: CASTNRGSGYTF. CDR3 nucleotide sequence: TGTGCCAGCACAAACAGGGGATCGGGCTACACCTTC.

Of note for this clonotype: Germline and junction disagree at one end, which may indicate a read error. The chain links TRBV5-1 to TRBJ2-3, with TRBD2 identical over 9 bases. The germline V gene encodes CDR1 SGHRS and CDR2 YFSETQ. The CDR3 length is 14 residues. The CDR3 DNA reads TGCGCCAGCAGCTCCGGGACTAGCAGAGATACGCAGTATTTT. This gives the protein CASSSGTSRDTQYF.

CDR3 in DNA: TGCGCCAGCAGCCAAGGTCGGGGGACATATGGCTACACCTTC. It is translated as CASSQGRGTYGYTF. V and J are TRBV4-1 and TRBJ1-2, with D perhaps TRBD1 (6 bases). This CDR3 contains 14 residues. The germline CDR1 and CDR2 sequences are MGHRA and YSYEKL. Trimming stripped 1 base from V and 5 bases from J, with 11 bases between.

The chain couples TRBV7-2 to TRBJ2-1; 12 bases match TRBD2. The CDR3 totals 15 residues. CDR1 and CDR2 (germline): SGHTA, FQGNSA. V lost 6 bases, J lost 6 bases, and 6 bases stayed unmatched. The CDR3 spells CASRYTSGGTNEQFF. CDR3 bases: TGTGCCAGCAGGTACACTAGCGGGGGGACCAATGAGCAGTTCTTC.

Note on this clonotype: Germline and junction disagree at one end, which may indicate a read error. The V gene is TRBV12-3 or TRBV12-4, the J gene TRBJ2-5, with D possibly TRBD2 on 6 matching bases. The CDR3 runs 13 residues. CDR3 loop: CTSSPGTPETQYF. Written as DNA, the CDR3 is TGTACCAGCAGTCCCGGGACTCCGGAGACCCAGTACTTC.

The table lists this clonotype with many counts. The V call is TRBV5-1, the J call TRBJ1-2; D call uncertain. This CDR3 contains 14 residues. Between the trimmed V and J ends, which lost 4 bases and 5 bases, there was a span of 15 bases. The V gene's germline CDR1 is SGHRS and CDR2 YFSETQ. DNA of the CDR3: TGCGCCAGCAGCCTAGGGATTTCGGATTATGGCTACACCTTC. The encoded protein is CASSLGISDYGYTF.

The rearrangement joins TRBV6-2 or TRBV6-3 to TRBJ2-2; the D gene is possibly TRBD2 (5 bases). This CDR3 region has 17 residues. V was cut by 5 bases and J by 1 base, with 17 bases left in between. The germline CDR1 and CDR2 sequences are MNHEY and SVGEGT. Here the CDR3 DNA reads TGTGCCAGCAGTCGCCTTGAGCGGACCGGGAACACCGGGGAGCTGTTTTTT. Protein product: CASSRLERTGNTGELFF.

A few counts support this clonotype. The V gene is TRBV20-1, the J gene TRBJ2-7; the D is unclear. Germline-derived CDR1 and CDR2 are DFQATT and SNEGSKA (reference sequence). The length of the CDR3 is 13 residues. The germline V and J ends were trimmed by 2 bases and 0 bases, with 8 bases remaining between them. The CDR3 DNA follows: TGCAGTGCTAGATCCAGATCCTCCTACGAGCAGTACTTC. This translates into CSARSRSSYEQYF.

The chain recombines TRBV7-9 with TRBJ2-3; D may correspond to TRBD1 or TRBD2 (5 bases each). The germline V and J ends were trimmed by 10 bases and 2 bases, with 25 bases remaining between them. The germline gives CDR1 SEHNR, CDR2 FQNEAQ (reference sequence). The CDR3 contains 17 residues. CDR3 bases: TGTGCCACCCGGGGCTTGAGCAGATCAACGGACACAGATACGCAGTATTTT. Translating gives CATRGLSRSTDTDTQYF.

This clonotype was seen a few times. The chain is built from TRBV7-9 and TRBJ2-5; 8 bases align to TRBD1. The CDR3 totals 16 residues. V gave up 2 bases and J gave up 3 bases; unmatched junction bases: 8. Germline values: CDR1 SEHNR, CDR2 FQNEAQ (reference sequence). CDR3 sequence reads: CASSLPPTGGKETQYF. CDR3 sequence (DNA): TGTGCCAGCAGCTTACCTCCTACAGGGGGTAAAGAGACCCAGTACTTC.

As for this clonotype: Since a much larger clone is just one base distant, this may be a read error. DNA of the CDR3: TGCGCCAGCAGCTTGGTCGAATTAGAGGTGGATGAGCAGTTCTTC. It yields the protein CASSLVELEVDEQFF. The chain links TRBV5-1 to TRBJ2-1; no reliable D call. The germline V gene has CDR1 SGHRS and CDR2 YFSETQ. This CDR3 is 15 amino acids long. V lost 0 bases and J lost 8, with 15 bases in between. The variable domain in full, with the rest retrieved from reference TRBV5-1 and TRBJ2-1, is KAGVTQTPRYLIKTRGQQVTLSCSPISGHRSVSWYQQTPGQGLQFLFEYFSETQRNKGNFPGRFSGRQFSNSRSEMNVSTLELGDSALYLCASSLVELEVDEQFFGPGTRLTVL.

This clonotype came up a few times. The V and J genes are TRBV20-1 and TRBJ2-3; no definite D call. CDR1 DFQATT and CDR2 SNEGSKA come from the germline V gene (reference sequence). The CDR3 consists of 13 residues. The ends were cut back, 6 bases at V and 2 bases at J, with 12 bases in the middle. CDR3 loop: CSALIPYTDTQYF. The CDR3 DNA sequence: TGCAGTGCCTTAATTCCCTACACAGATACGCAGTATTTT.

The gene calls are TRBV11-1 and TRBJ1-4; no clear D. The CDR3 extends over 14 amino acids. Per germline, CDR1 SGHAT and CDR2 FQDESV (reference sequence). V shed 3 bases and J shed 2 bases, with 7 bases lying between them. The CDR3 region is CASSLTHTNEKLFF. The CDR3 nucleotides read TGTGCCAGCAGCTTGACGCACACTAATGAAAAACTGTTTTTT.

The table lists this clonotype with a few counts. The chain couples TRBV11-2 to TRBJ2-4; D may match TRBD1 or TRBD2 (5 bases each). Germline V gene lookup returns CDR1 SGHAT and CDR2 FQNNGV. Trimming took 2 bases from V and 1 from J, leaving 27 bases between them. This CDR3 is built from 21 residues. The CDR3 region is CASSLREKGPRGAQAKNIQYF. The CDR3 DNA follows: TGTGCCAGCAGCTTAAGGGAAAAGGGACCAAGGGGTGCTCAGGCCAAAAACATTCAGTACTTC.

V is TRBV20-1 and J is TRBJ2-3; 7 nucleotides line up with TRBD1. The CDR3 has 18 residues. J lost 2 bases, V lost 0 bases, and 14 bases had no gene match. CDR1 DFQATT and CDR2 SNEGSKA come from the germline V gene (reference sequence). The CDR3 nucleotides are TGCAGTGCTAGAGATCTAGGGGGCGCTGGGGGTTCCACAGATACGCAGTATTTT. Residues: CSARDLGGAGGSTDTQYF.

Written as DNA, the CDR3 is TGCAGCGTTGAAGAGGTGGCGAACACTGAAGCTTTCTTT. Translation: CSVEEVANTEAFF. V and J are TRBV29-1 and TRBJ1-1; unclear D gene. The V end lost 0 bases, the J end lost 1 base, and 6 bases lay between the germline ends. This CDR3 spans 13 amino acids. CDR1 is SQVTM and CDR2 is ANQGSEA in the germline V gene.

The V call is TRBV20-1, the J call TRBJ2-7; 7 nucleotides agree with TRBD2. The V and J ends lost 5 bases and 4 bases, in that order; junction bases with no gene match: 11. The germline V gene has CDR1 DFQATT and CDR2 SNEGSKA (reference sequence). The CDR3 sequence is 14 residues long. The CDR3 coding sequence is TGCAGTGCTCCGGCGGGGGTACCTACTTACGAGCAGTACTTC. Amino acid sequence: CSAPAGVPTYEQYF.

The V and J genes are TRBV7-9 and TRBJ1-2; D might be TRBD1 (6 bases). The CDR3 has 15 residues. The germline V gene has CDR1 SEHNR and CDR2 FQNEAQ (reference sequence). The V end lost 6 bases, the J end lost 4 bases, and 18 bases lay between the germline ends. Here the CDR3 DNA reads TGTGCCAGCAGTGGCCAAGGACAGTCGTTCTATGGCTACACCTTC. Amino acids: CASSGQGQSFYGYTF.

The rearrangement uses TRBV3-1 and TRBJ1-5; 9 bases line up with TRBD1. The CDR3 covers 14 residues. Germline lookup yields CDR1 LGHDT and CDR2 YNNKEL (reference sequence). The V gene end was trimmed by 4 bases and the J gene end by 7 bases; junction bases not matched to a gene: 5. CDR3 sequence: CASSPTGGLQPQHF. CDR3 in DNA: TGTGCCAGCAGCCCGACAGGGGGTTTGCAGCCCCAGCATTTT.

CDR3 DNA: TGTGCCAGCAGCCAAGACGTGGGCCAATCCTATGGCTACACCTTC. It is translated as CASSQDVGQSYGYTF. This chain links TRBV3-1 with TRBJ1-2, with D unclear. Germline-derived CDR1 and CDR2 are LGHDT and YNNKEL (reference sequence). Trimming took off 0 bases at V and 4 bases at J, with 12 bases between the two ends. The CDR3 has 15 residues.

The chain has TRBV5-1 and TRBJ2-2; no reliable D call. The CDR3 contains 15 residues. V gave up 5 bases and J gave up 5 bases, with 16 bases separating them. Per the germline V gene, CDR1 is SGHRS and CDR2 is YFSETQ. CDR3 residues: CASSDKAGGTGELFF. The CDR3 nucleotides read TGCGCCAGCAGTGATAAGGCAGGTGGAACCGGGGAGCTGTTTTTT.

CDR3 protein: CASSQTIGNTIYF. As DNA, the CDR3 is TGTGCCAGCAGCCAAACTATTGGAAACACCATATATTTT. The chain employs TRBV11-3 and TRBJ1-3; no clear D. Germline V gene lookup returns CDR1 SGHNT and CDR2 YENEEA. CDR3 length: 13 amino acids. The ends were cut back, 5 bases at V and 3 bases at J, with 8 bases in the middle. The full variable domain, in which reference TRBV11-3 and TRBJ1-3 provide the parts outside the CDR3, is EAGVVQSPRYKIIEKKQPVAFWCNPISGHNTLYWYLQNLGQGPELLIRYENEEAVDDSQLPKDRFSAERLKGVDSTLKIQPAELGDSAVYLCASSQTIGNTIYFGEGSWLTVV.

The table lists this clonotype with a few counts. The chain uses TRBV25-1 and TRBJ2-3; D is unresolved. The CDR3 loop spans 14 amino acids. V was shortened by 7 bases and J by 2 bases, with 13 bases between the two germline ends. Germline lookup yields CDR1 MGHDK and CDR2 SYGVNS. The CDR3: CASNAITATDTQYF. The CDR3 coding sequence is TGTGCCAGCAATGCGATCACCGCCACAGATACGCAGTATTTT.

This clonotype showed up just a few times. The chain has TRBV20-1 and TRBJ2-5, with D maybe TRBD2 (5 bases). The CDR3 is made up of 16 amino acids. Germline CDR1 is DFQATT and CDR2 is SNEGSKA (reference sequence). Trimming cost V 1 base and J 5 bases, with 20 bases left between them. For the CDR3, the DNA is TGCAGTGCTAGAGTCTCAGGCGGACTCCCGGGCGAGACCCAGTACTTC. Amino acids: CSARVSGGLPGETQYF.

This chain uses TRBV12-3 or TRBV12-4 with TRBJ1-4, with TRBD1 matching over 9 bases. V lost 6 bases and J lost 4; bases outside the gene matches: 3. The CDR3 runs to 14 residues. The DNA of the CDR3 is TGTGCCAGCAGCGACAGGGGGGTTAATGAAAAACTGTTTTTT. The encoded protein is CASSDRGVNEKLFF.